The clone carrying this T cell receptor (beta chain) was detected only a few times. As yet, its antigen is unknown. The sample originates from a study of OX40 agonist ivuxolimab in advanced cancers. Study outcomes and limitations: Low normalized T-cell clonal expansion also characterized some of the nonresponders.

CDR3 length: 15 amino acids. Germline-derived CDR1 and CDR2 are SGHKS and YYEKEE (reference sequence). V was pared by 2 bases and J by 2 bases, with 13 bases between. Profiling relied on immunoSEQ multiplex PCR, and the TCRdb table lists in-frame clones only, not all of them. The sample carries over 85,000 clones, approximately 80% recorded once. The sequences come from CD4+ or CD8+ T cells sorted from blood, collected in a trial of the OX40 agonist ivuxolimab. This chain joins TRBV5-5 and TRBJ2-5; D not resolved. The sequence was obtained from an adult with an advanced solid tumor such as melanoma, head and neck, liver or kidney cancer. CDR3 nucleotides: TGTGCCAGCAGCTTTCCCCCACCAAGGCAAGAGACCCAGTACTTC. It translates to CASSFPPPRQETQYF.